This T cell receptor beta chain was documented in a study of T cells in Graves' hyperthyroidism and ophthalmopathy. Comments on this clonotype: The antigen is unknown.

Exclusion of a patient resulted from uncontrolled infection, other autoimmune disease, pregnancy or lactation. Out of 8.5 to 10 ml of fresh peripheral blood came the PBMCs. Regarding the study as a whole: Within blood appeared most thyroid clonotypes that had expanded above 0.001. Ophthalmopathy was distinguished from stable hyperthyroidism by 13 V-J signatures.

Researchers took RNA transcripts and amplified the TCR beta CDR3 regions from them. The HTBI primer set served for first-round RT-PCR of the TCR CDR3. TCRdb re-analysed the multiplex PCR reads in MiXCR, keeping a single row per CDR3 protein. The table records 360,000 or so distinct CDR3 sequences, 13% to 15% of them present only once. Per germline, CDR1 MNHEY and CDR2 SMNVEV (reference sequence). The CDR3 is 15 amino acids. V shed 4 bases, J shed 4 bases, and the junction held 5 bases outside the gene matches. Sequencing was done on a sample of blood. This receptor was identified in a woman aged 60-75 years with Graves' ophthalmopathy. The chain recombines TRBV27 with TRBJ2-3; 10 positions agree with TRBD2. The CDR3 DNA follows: TGTGCCAGCAGTTCAACTAGCGGGATCCCAGATACGCAGTATTTT. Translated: CASSSTSGIPDTQYF.